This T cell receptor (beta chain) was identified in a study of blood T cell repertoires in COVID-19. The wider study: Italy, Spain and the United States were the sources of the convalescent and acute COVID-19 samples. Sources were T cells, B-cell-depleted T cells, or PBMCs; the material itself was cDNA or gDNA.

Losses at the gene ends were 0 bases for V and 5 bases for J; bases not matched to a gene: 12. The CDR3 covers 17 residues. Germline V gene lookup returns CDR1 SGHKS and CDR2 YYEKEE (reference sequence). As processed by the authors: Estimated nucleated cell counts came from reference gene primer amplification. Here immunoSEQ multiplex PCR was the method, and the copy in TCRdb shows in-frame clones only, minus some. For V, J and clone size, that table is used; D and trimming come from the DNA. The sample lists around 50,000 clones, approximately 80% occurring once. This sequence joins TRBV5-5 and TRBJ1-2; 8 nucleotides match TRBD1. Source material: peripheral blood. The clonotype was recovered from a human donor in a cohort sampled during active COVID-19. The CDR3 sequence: CASSLVAGGIPGYGYTF. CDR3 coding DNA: TGTGCCAGCAGCTTGGTTGCAGGGGGCATCCCGGGGTATGGCTACACCTTC.